The sequence of this TCR beta chain was determined in a study of blood T cell repertoires in COVID-19. Profiling relied on immunoSEQ multiplex PCR, and the TCRdb table lists in-frame clones only, not all of them. The sample lists almost 95,000 clones, roughly 85% occurring once. CDR3 length equals 15 residues. In germline, CDR1 is KGHSH, CDR2 LQKENI. The V and J ends lost 3 bases and 1 base respectively, with 12 bases between them. The V call is TRBV18, the J call TRBJ1-1; D is possibly TRBD1 (5 bases). The sequence was obtained from a woman in her sixties with COVID-19, enrolled during active disease. Sequenced sample: peripheral blood. The CDR3 DNA sequence: TGTGCCAGCTCACCGCCGGGGGACCCGAACACTGAAGCTTTCTTT. It codes for CASSPPGDPNTEAFF.